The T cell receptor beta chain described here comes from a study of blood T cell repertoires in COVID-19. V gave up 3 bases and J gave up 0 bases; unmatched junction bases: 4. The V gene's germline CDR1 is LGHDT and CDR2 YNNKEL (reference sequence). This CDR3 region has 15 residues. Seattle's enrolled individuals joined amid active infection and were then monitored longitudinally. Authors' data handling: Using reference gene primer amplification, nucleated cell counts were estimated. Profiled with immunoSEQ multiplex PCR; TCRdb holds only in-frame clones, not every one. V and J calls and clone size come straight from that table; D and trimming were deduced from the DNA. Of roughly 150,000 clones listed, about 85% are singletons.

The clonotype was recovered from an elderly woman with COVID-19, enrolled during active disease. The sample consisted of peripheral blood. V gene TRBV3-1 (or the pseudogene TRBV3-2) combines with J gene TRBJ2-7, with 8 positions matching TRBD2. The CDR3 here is CASSQAAGVSYEQYF. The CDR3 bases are TGTGCCAGCAGCCAGGCAGCGGGGGTCTCCTACGAGCAGTACTTC.